This entry describes one TCR beta chain. Its antigen is undetermined. The CDR3 sequence is 16 residues long. Germline trimming cut 3 bases from V and 1 base from J; bases unmatched to any gene: 7. In germline, CDR1 is LGHDT, CDR2 YNNKEL (reference sequence). The assay was immunoSEQ multiplex PCR, and TCRdb's table has in-frame clones only and misses some. The data show about 68,000 clones, under 90% seen once. ViraFEST used viral peptide pools to expand antigen-specific CD4+ T cells before sequencing. When less than 12 days of culture had elapsed, CD4+ T cells were isolated. Nucleocapsid antibodies stayed negative before and after vaccination, showing no earlier SARS-CoV-2 infection. These data belong to a study of vaccination effects on CD4 cells after COVID-19. Whole-study findings and limits: Late after vaccination, infection- and vaccine-induced clones showed marked clonal contraction.

The TCR comes from a human donor who received a COVID-19 vaccine. Sequenced here: CD4+ T cells from PBMCs cultured with SARS-CoV-2 spike peptides, sampled before COVID-19 vaccination. This chain uses TRBV3-1 (or the pseudogene TRBV3-2) with TRBJ2-3, with TRBD2 matching over 7 bases. The CDR3 bases are TGTGCCAGCAGCCAGGGGTCACTAGCGCGCACAGATACGCAGTATTTT. This codes for CASSQGSLARTDTQYF.